Listed below are T cell receptor beta chains from one sample, sequenced in a study of T-cell memory formation after mild COVID-19. Using its own MiXCR run on the 5' RACE reads, TCRdb lists one record per CDR3 protein. The sample shows roughly 130,000 distinct CDR3 sequences, about 15% of them seen only once. Input material: PBMCs or a T cell subset sorted from them (not recorded which). The receptors were sampled from an adult woman who had mild COVID-19 (a few samples of this study predate the infection). Cell type and time point are not known. The CDR3 runs from the conserved cysteine through the conserved F or W. D genes are given only for firm matches. Rows may omit the clone size; those that give it use once, few, many or a size class.

size | D | J | V | DNA | CDR3
. | . | TRBJ2-5 | TRBV5-5 | TGTGCCAGCAGCTCCAGGGTAGGAGAGACCCAGTACTTC | CASSSRVGETQYF
. | TRBD2 | TRBJ2-5 | TRBV12-3/TRBV12-4 | TGTGCCAGCATCTGGGCCGGCGGGGGGCCCCGGGAGACCAAGTACTTC | CASIWAGGGPRETKYF
few | TRBD2 | TRBJ2-2 | TRBV2 | TGTGCCAGTAGCGGGAGCGCGGGCGGGGAGCTGTTTTTT | CASSGSAGGELFF
once | . | TRBJ2-7 | TRBV28 | TGTGCCAGCAGTTTCGAGCGGCCTCCCTACGAGCAGTACTTC | CASSFERPPYEQYF
. | TRBD2 | TRBJ2-7 | TRBV20-1 | TGCAGTGCCAAAGTACTAGCGGGGGTCTACGAGCAGTACTTC | CSAKVLAGVYEQYF
. | . | TRBJ2-1 | TRBV7-3 | TGTGCCAGCAGCACAGTCCGAGGGGGGAACAATGAGCAGTTCTTC | CASSTVRGGNNEQFF
. | TRBD2 | TRBJ2-3 | TRBV20-1 | TGCAGAGCTAGAGTTTTCGGCGGGGGAGATACGCAGTATTTT | CRARVFGGGDTQYF
few | TRBD1 | TRBJ2-7 | TRBV10-3 | TGTGCCATCAGTGAGTCCAACGACAGGGTTCCTGGCTACGAGCAGTACTTC | CAISESNDRVPGYEQYF
few | . | TRBJ2-3 | TRBV24-1 | TGTGCCACCAGTGATCCAGCCAGACTCAGCACAGATACGCAGTATTTT | CATSDPARLSTDTQYF
few | . | TRBJ2-1 | TRBV2 | TGTGCCACCGGCATCGGGCTAGCGATCAATGAGCAGTTCTTC | CATGIGLAINEQFF
few | . | TRBJ2-3 | TRBV20-1 | TGCAGTGCTAGAGATAGGGGGGCCCATAGCACAGATACGCAGTATTTT | CSARDRGAHSTDTQYF
many | TRBD2 | TRBJ2-7 | TRBV5-1 | TGCGCCAGCAGCTTGGATCCTAGCGGGGGCTACGAGCAGTACTTC | CASSLDPSGGYEQYF
. | TRBD1 | TRBJ2-2 | TRBV5-1 | TGCGCCAGCAGCATCCAGGGGGCCAACCGAGGGGAGCTGTTTTTT | CASSIQGANRGELFF
. | . | TRBJ2-2 | TRBV3-1 | TGTGCCAGCAGCCAAGAAGGGGGCGGGAGAGGGACCGGGGAGCTGTTTTTT | CASSQEGGGRGTGELFF
few | TRBD1 | TRBJ1-2 | TRBV5-1 | TGCGCCAGCAGCATCTACAGGGGGCGGAACTATGGCTACACCTTC | CASSIYRGRNYGYTF
few | TRBD1 | TRBJ2-5 | TRBV3-1 | TGTGCCAGCAGCCAAGGGGACAGGGACTGGGAGACCCAGTACTTC | CASSQGDRDWETQYF
once | . | TRBJ1-6 | TRBV7-9 | TGTGCCAGCAGCTTAGCGGCAGGGGCGAGTTCACCCCTCCACTTT | CASSLAAGASSPLHF
few | . | TRBJ2-1 | TRBV9 | TGTGCCAGCAGCGAATCCGGGCCTAACAATGAGCAGTTCTTC | CASSESGPNNEQFF
once | . | TRBJ2-1 | TRBV11-3 | TGTGCCAGCAGCCCTCGGACCGGAGGTGCTGAGCAGTTCTTC | CASSPRTGGAEQFF
. | . | TRBJ1-6 | TRBV7-2 | TGTGCCAGCAACACGCGGGGCGGCAGGAATTCACCCCTCCACTTT | CASNTRGGRNSPLHF
. | TRBD1 | TRBJ2-1 | TRBV27 | TGTGCCACCGGGACAGAATGGTACAATGAGCAGTTCTTC | CATGTEWYNEQFF
few | . | TRBJ2-7 | TRBV12-3/TRBV12-4 | TGTGCCAGCAGTTTGCCCGGCGAGCAGTACTTC | CASSLPGEQYF
. | . | TRBJ2-2 | TRBV6-5 | TGTGCCAGCAGTTACGTTTGGGCAGCCCAACAAGTCGGGGAGCTGTTTTTT | CASSYVWAAQQVGELFF
. | . | TRBJ1-1 | TRBV12-5 | TGTGCTAGTGGTTTGGTACGAAACAGGGCTAGCCCTGAAGCTTTCTTT | CASGLVRNRASPEAFF
. | . | TRBJ2-3 | TRBV7-3 | TGTGCCAGCAGCCCCGACGGGATGGGGGGACTGGAGTATTTT | CASSPDGMGGLEYF
. | . | TRBJ2-3 | TRBV5-4 | TGTGCCAGCAGCTCACGGACGGATAGGAAGGATACGCAGTATTTT | CASSSRTDRKDTQYF
. | . | TRBJ2-7 | TRBV3-1 | TGTGCCAGCAGCCAATCGTGGGCAGGGGAAAACGAGCAGTACTTC | CASSQSWAGENEQYF
few | . | TRBJ2-5 | TRBV7-2 | TGTGCCAGCAGCGAGGGACTGAATCGAGAGACCCAGTACTTC | CASSEGLNRETQYF
. | . | TRBJ2-3 | TRBV3-1 | TGTGCCAGCAGCGGTCTTCTCACAGATACGCAGTATTTT | CASSGLLTDTQYF
few | . | TRBJ2-7 | TRBV12-3/TRBV12-4 | TGTGCCAGCAGTCATCCCGGGACACCTTACGAGCAGTACTTC | CASSHPGTPYEQYF
many | . | TRBJ2-3 | TRBV29-1 | TGCAGCGTCGAGGGCGGGGGCCAGAGCACAGATACGCAGTATTTT | CSVEGGGQSTDTQYF
few | TRBD1 | TRBJ1-1 | TRBV2 | TGTGCCAGCAGTGGGGACAGGGGGCCTGAAGCTTTCTTT | CASSGDRGPEAFF
. | . | TRBJ2-7 | TRBV7-6 | TGTGCCAGCAGCACCTACCACCTCTACGAGCAGTACTTC | CASSTYHLYEQYF
few | TRBD2 | TRBJ2-2 | TRBV5-1 | TGCGCCAGCAGCCTTGGGGGACTAGCGGGGAACACCGGGGAGCTGTTTTTT | CASSLGGLAGNTGELFF
once | . | TRBJ1-2 | TRBV14 | TGTGCCAGCAGCCAAGTCGAGGCAGCCCCTGACTATGGCTACACCTTC | CASSQVEAAPDYGYTF
. | . | TRBJ1-5 | TRBV7-8 | TGTGCCAGCAGCTTAGGTGTCTCTTTGAATCAGCCCCAGCATTTT | CASSLGVSLNQPQHF
many | . | TRBJ2-7 | TRBV7-8 | TGTGCCAGCAGCTCAAAACCTCTATCCTACGAGCAGTACTTC | CASSSKPLSYEQYF
many | . | TRBJ2-4 | TRBV5-1 | TGCGCCAGCAGCTCCGGGACCGCGAAAAACATTCAGTACTTC | CASSSGTAKNIQYF
few | TRBD2 | TRBJ2-1 | TRBV24-1 | TGTGCCACCAGTGATGGACTAGTTAAGAGGACCAATGAGCAGTTCTTC | CATSDGLVKRTNEQFF
few | TRBD1 | TRBJ1-1 | TRBV10-3 | TGTGCCATCACCCCCCTACCGGGACAGGGGGCTTTCTTT | CAITPLPGQGAFF
. | . | TRBJ1-5 | TRBV5-1 | TGCGCCAGCAGCTGGACCGGGACGAGCAATCAGCCCCAGCATTTT | CASSWTGTSNQPQHF
few | TRBD1 | TRBJ1-5 | TRBV27 | TGTGCCAGCAGTTTACAGGGGGCGCAGCCCCAGCATTTT | CASSLQGAQPQHF
. | . | TRBJ2-3 | TRBV5-1 | TGCGCCAGCAGCTTGGTACGGACTCAAAACACAGATACGCAGTATTTT | CASSLVRTQNTDTQYF
. | TRBD1 | TRBJ1-1 | TRBV20-1 | TGCAGTGCTAGGAATCTCCTAATAGACAGGGCTGGACGGGTGAACACTGAAGCTTTCTTT | CSARNLLIDRAGRVNTEAFF